This T cell receptor beta chain was sequenced for a study of PD-1 blockade in classical Hodgkin lymphoma (dated by TCRdb to 2019 to 2021). Regarding the complete study: Nivolumab dosing was 3 mg/kg intravenously every 2 weeks, continuing until either disease progression or unacceptable toxicity. The study used CyTOF and TCR beta sequencing to define a peripheral blood immune signature of response to PD-1 blockade in classical Hodgkin lymphoma.

Genomic DNA was extracted with the Qiagen DNeasy kit from unsorted PBMCs and from negatively selected CD4+ and CD8+ fractions. Amplification of TCR beta CDR3 regions was done by immunoSEQ multiplex PCR with primers that anneal to V and J segments. A synthetic immune receptor repertoire was used to minimize amplification bias, and remaining bias was computationally removed after sequencing. The original pipeline was this. Custom Python scripts were used to quantify repertoire diversity as the Shannon entropy index. Unsorted, CD4+ and CD8+ repertoires were analyzed separately, except in combined analyses where CD4+ and CD8+ sequences were merged in silico. A clone was considered expanded if an increase in frequency of at least 2-fold after treatment relative to C1D1 was found, and a pseudocount of 0.5 was applied to clones undetected at baseline. Clones with 0 or 1 copy at C1D1 were classified as singleton clones, and clones with 2 or more copies were classified as non-singleton clones. Clones expanded in unsorted samples were annotated as CD4+, CD8+ or unknown by matching protein sequences in sorted samples from the same patient. Wilcoxon tests on paired samples were used to test changes in diversity from C1D1 to C4D1. Sourced from immuneACCESS, this table was stored by TCRdb with only in-frame sequences that have V and J called. A share of the clones is absent; for the studies checked, an unresolved V gene accounts for under half, and the remainder has no known explanation. V, J and clone size are taken as reported in that table, and D and trimming were inferred from the DNA itself. This sample comprises some 20,000 clones, roughly three quarters of them detected only once. The ten largest make up 20% of the sample.

This specimen's time point label, per the study, means: cycle 4 day 1 (C4D1), after less than 7 weeks of nivolumab. All trial patients had relapsed after autologous stem cell transplantation, with cohorts A, B and C differing in prior brentuximab vedotin exposure. The trial cohort included around 56 patients with relapsed/refractory classical Hodgkin lymphoma, and each patient had a best overall response of complete response, partial response or progressive disease. In the multi-cohort phase II CheckMate 205 trial, trial patients received single-agent nivolumab. An independent review committee assessed best overall response by applying the 2007 International Working Group response criteria. PBMCs from the trial were collected at three points: immediately before nivolumab initiation (C1D1), and during therapy at cycle 2 day 1 and cycle 4 day 1. Peripheral blood was collected in 8 mL Vacutainer Cell Preparation Tubes, from which PBMCs were isolated by centrifugation and then cryopreserved.

The germline V gene (reference sequence) specifies MNHNY as CDR1 and SVGAGI as CDR2. Compared with germline, V lacks 6 bases and J lacks 2 bases; bases without a gene match: 9. Including cysteine and phenylalanine, the CDR3 has 16 amino acids. CDR3 DNA is the only sequence kept; it has 48 bases, read in frame from the first base. The research as a whole found: The study was restricted to a single clinical trial cohort, and the causes of repertoire differences, possibly disease activity or prior therapy, were left undefined. A significant rise by C4D1 was seen in CD4+ but not CD8+ TCR diversity (p=0.0027 vs p=0.16), with the rise being most apparent in complete responders (p=0.02). Trial patients with a complete response had baseline diversity similar to that of newly diagnosed patients, while partial responders and progressors had significantly lower diversity. Lower diversity was seen in patients whose nivolumab began less than 1 year after ASCT, and these patients were left out of later analyses so that immune reconstitution would not confound the results. Baseline TCR diversity was reported to be lower in newly diagnosed patients than in healthy donors and to be lower still in relapsed/refractory patients.

Points on this clone: Its cognate antigen has yet to be identified. No qualities accompany the bases; no much larger clone lies one base away.

Source: peripheral blood mononuclear cells (PBMCs), taken before the fourth cycle of nivolumab. The source is a human donor with classical Hodgkin lymphoma. This chain is built from TRBV6-6 and TRBJ1-3, with 8 bases in between that match TRBD1. The nucleotides read TGTGCCAGCAGACAACCTCAGGGGGCTGCTGGAAACACCATATATTTT. This gives the protein CASRQPQGAAGNTIYF.